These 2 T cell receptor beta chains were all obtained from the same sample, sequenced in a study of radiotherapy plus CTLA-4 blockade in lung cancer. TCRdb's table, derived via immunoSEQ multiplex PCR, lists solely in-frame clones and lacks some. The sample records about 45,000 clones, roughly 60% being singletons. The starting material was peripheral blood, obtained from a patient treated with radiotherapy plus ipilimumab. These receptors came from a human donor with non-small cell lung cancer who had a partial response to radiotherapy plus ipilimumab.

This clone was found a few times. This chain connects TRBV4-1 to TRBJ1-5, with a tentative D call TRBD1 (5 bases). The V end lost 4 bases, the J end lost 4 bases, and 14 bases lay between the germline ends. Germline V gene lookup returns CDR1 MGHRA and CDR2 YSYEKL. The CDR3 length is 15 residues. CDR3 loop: CASSRNWGQNQPQHF. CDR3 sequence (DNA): TGCGCCAGCAGCCGGAACTGGGGCCAAAATCAGCCCCAGCATTTT.

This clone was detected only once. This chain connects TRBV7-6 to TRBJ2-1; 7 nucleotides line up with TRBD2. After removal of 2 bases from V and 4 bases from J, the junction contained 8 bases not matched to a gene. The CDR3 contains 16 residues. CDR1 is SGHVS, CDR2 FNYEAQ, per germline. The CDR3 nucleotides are TGTGCCAGCAGCTTATTTCCTGGCGGGGGATACAATGAGCAGTTCTTC. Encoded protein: CASSLFPGGGYNEQFF.